The present entry profiles one T cell receptor beta chain with its context. Its target is unknown. Naive CD8 cells lacked CD45RO and underwent positive selection for CCR7, leaving out terminally differentiated effector memory CD45RA+ cells. This sample is part of a study of shared clonotypes between healthy human individuals. Notes on the study in general: Researchers found naive subsets generally carried larger estimated richness than memory subsets.

Between the trimmed V and J ends, which lost 8 bases and 4 bases, there was a span of 12 bases. CDR1 MNHEY and CDR2 SVGAGI come from the germline V gene. The CDR3 is 12 amino acids. The input for sorted-subset replicate PCRs was 200 to 250 ng DNA, some 28,000 T cell genomes. The protocol was immunoSEQ multiplex PCR, while the TCRdb copy is restricted to in-frame clones and leaves out a portion. The data contain roughly 2,000,000 clones, over 85% of them seen just once; the ten biggest clones take up under 1.5%. The sample comprised naive CD8+ T cells sorted from blood. This chain links TRBV6-5 with TRBJ2-7, with unresolved D. The receptor was isolated from a man between 18 and 29 years old in good health. CDR3 DNA sequence: TGTGCCAGCCTTAGCACCCGGTACGAGCAGTACTTC. This translates into CASLSTRYEQYF.